This entry lists 24 T cell receptor beta chains sequenced from one sample in a study of blood T cells in healthy people across ages. The second PCR ran roughly 6 to 11 cycles with a sample-barcoded 5' primer and J-beta primers. TCRdb reprocessed the 5' RACE reads with MiXCR, giving one entry per CDR3 protein. Of hundreds of thousands of distinct CDR3 sequences listed, 24% are singletons. The data were also submitted as part of a second study, on T cells of mothers and their children.

Sequences were obtained from blood. These receptors all come from a boy younger than 18 in good health.

This chain joins TRBV2 and TRBJ2-7; 9 positions match TRBD1. CDR1 SNHLY and CDR2 FYNNEI come from the germline V gene. The CDR3 covers 14 residues. Trimming took 7 bases from V and 2 from J; bases not matched to a gene: 6. The CDR3 DNA is TGTGCCAGCACCGCCGGGACAGGGCCCTACGAGCAGTACTTC. It is translated as CASTAGTGPYEQYF.

This clonotype was counted between two and nine times. This rearrangement joins TRBV20-1 to TRBJ2-7; 11 bases agree with TRBD1. With V trimmed by 2 bases and J by 6 bases, 6 bases remained unmatched. Germline CDR1 reads DFQATT; CDR2 reads SNEGSKA (reference sequence). The CDR3 consists of 14 residues. CDR3 residues: CSARKPGQGGEQYF. CDR3 coding DNA: TGCAGTGCTAGAAAACCGGGACAGGGGGGCGAGCAGTACTTC.

Of note for this clonotype: A much larger clone lies a single base off, so this may be a read error. V is TRBV11-3 and J is TRBJ2-7; D perhaps matches TRBD1 (5 bases). CDR1 is SGHNT and CDR2 is YENEEA in the germline V gene. CDR3 size: 13 residues. The DNA of the CDR3 is TGTGCCGGCAGCTACAGGAAATCCTACGAGCAGTACTTC. Translation gives CAGSYRKSYEQYF.

This clonotype was counted at least ten times. V gene TRBV27 combines with J gene TRBJ2-3; D is ambiguous. CDR1 MNHEY and CDR2 SMNVEV come from the germline V gene (reference sequence). The V gene lost 0 bases and the J gene lost 0 bases, with 1 base spanning the gap. The CDR3 contains 13 residues. The CDR3 region is CASSLSSTDTQYF. The CDR3 bases are TGTGCCAGCAGTTTATCTAGCACAGATACGCAGTATTTT.

V is TRBV9 and J is TRBJ2-3; no clear D. Germline CDR1 and CDR2: SGDLS and YYNGEE. The CDR3 length is 13 residues. Trimming left V 4 bases short and J 2 bases short, with 8 bases between. The CDR3 DNA follows: TGTGCCAGCAGCAGCACCGCCACAGATACGCAGTATTTT. Its protein product is CASSSTATDTQYF.

This clonotype turned up a few times. This sequence joins TRBV10-3 and TRBJ1-4; 9 positions match TRBD1. The germline CDR1 and CDR2 sequences are ENHRY and SYGVKD. This CDR3 region has 15 residues. V shed 4 bases, J shed 8 bases, and the junction held 8 bases outside the gene matches. CDR3 sequence (DNA): TGTGCCATCAGTGCAAGGGACAGGGTTGGAGAAAAACTGTTTTTT. This sequence encodes CAISARDRVGEKLFF.

The rearrangement uses TRBV7-9 and TRBJ2-2; perhaps D is TRBD1 or TRBD2 (6 bases each). The CDR3 has 17 amino acids. CDR1 and CDR2 (germline): SEHNR, FQNEAQ (reference sequence). V was clipped by 4 bases and J by 0 bases, with 15 bases between them. The CDR3 reads CASSWTVTGANTGELFF. The CDR3 region has the DNA TGTGCCAGCAGCTGGACAGTAACGGGGGCGAACACCGGGGAGCTGTTTTTT. Combining the CDR3 with reference TRBV7-9 and TRBJ2-2 gives the whole variable domain DTGVSQNPRHKITKRGQNVTFRCDPISEHNRLYWYRQTLGQGPEFLTYFQNEAQLEKSRLLSDRFSAERPKGSFSTLEIQRTEQGDSAMYLCASSWTVTGANTGELFFGEGSRLTVL.

J is TRBJ2-5 and V is TRBV7-8; D is uncertain. The end of the DNA aligns better with TRBJ2-7, so the J call may be wrong. Germline V gene data show CDR1 as SGHVS and CDR2 as FQNEAQ. CDR3 length: 14 amino acids. The CDR3 loop is CASSLLGPVYEQYF. As DNA, the CDR3 is TGTGCCAGCAGCTTACTAGGGCCCGTATACGAGCAGTACTTC.

The V gene is TRBV20-1, the J gene TRBJ2-7; D remains ambiguous. This CDR3 has 16 amino acids. Germline V gene sequence: CDR1 DFQATT, CDR2 SNEGSKA (reference sequence). The V end lost 0 bases, the J end lost 2 bases, and 17 bases lay between the germline ends. The CDR3 loop is CSARDSYPSRTYEQYF. The CDR3 coding sequence is TGCAGTGCTAGAGATTCATACCCCAGCAGGACCTACGAGCAGTACTTC.

Only a few counts were recorded for this clonotype. The chain couples TRBV15 to TRBJ2-7, with D possibly matching TRBD2 (5 bases). CDR1 is LNHNV, CDR2 YYDKDF, per germline (reference sequence). This CDR3 region has 15 residues. Trimming removed 5 bases at V and 0 bases at J, with 14 bases between. The CDR3 bases are TGTGCCACCAGCCCCTCGGGGTCGAGCTCCTACGAGCAGTACTTC. Translation gives CATSPSGSSSYEQYF.

The V call is TRBV6-1, the J call TRBJ1-5; D is uncertain. Trimming took 5 bases from V and 1 from J, leaving 9 bases between them. CDR1 is MNHNS, CDR2 SASEGT, per germline. The length of the CDR3 is 14 residues. The CDR3 reads CASSPRGSNQPQHF. CDR3 nucleotide sequence: TGTGCCAGCAGTCCCCGAGGGAGCAATCAGCCCCAGCATTTT.

This chain links TRBV5-1 with TRBJ2-5, with TRBD1 matching 10 bases. The CDR3 is 14 amino acids. The V gene's germline CDR1 is SGHRS and CDR2 YFSETQ. V lost 5 bases, J lost 5 bases, and 6 bases stayed unmatched. CDR3 nucleotides: TGCGCCAGCAGACAAGACAGGGGGCGGGAGACCCAGTACTTC. Translation gives CASRQDRGRETQYF.

This clonotype showed up many times. The V call is TRBV28, the J call TRBJ2-5; perhaps D is TRBD1 or TRBD2 (5 bases each). V was shortened by 5 bases and J by 5 bases, with 9 bases between the two germline ends. There are 12 residues in the CDR3. Germline CDR1 is MDHEN and CDR2 is SYDVKM. The CDR3 DNA sequence: TGTGCCAGCAGTGGGGACCCTGAGACCCAGTACTTC. Its protein product is CASSGDPETQYF.

This clonotype showed up just once. The chain has TRBV4-2 and TRBJ1-1; 9 bases match TRBD1. Trimming removed 4 bases from V and 11 bases from J; junction bases left unmatched: 8. Per the germline V gene, CDR1 is LGHNA and CDR2 is YNFKEQ. The CDR3 consists of 13 residues. CDR3 nucleotide sequence: TGTGCCAGCAGCCGTATCGGGACAGGGCAGGCTTTCTTT. Translated, it gives CASSRIGTGQAFF.

This clonotype was picked up a small number of times. The rearrangement links TRBV12-3 or TRBV12-4 to TRBJ2-5; no firm D call. CDR3 length equals 14 residues. V was cut by 7 bases and J by 5 bases, with 17 bases left in between. The CDR3 DNA reads as TGTGCCAGCACCCTGGCATATGGCGGCGAGACCCAGTACTTC. It specifies CASTLAYGGETQYF.

To note about this clonotype: No conserved phenylalanine or tryptophan is present at the end of the CDR3, so a read error is the likely explanation. This sequence joins TRBV2 and TRBJ2-3, with TRBD2 as a possible D gene (6 bases). There are 14 residues in the CDR3. Germline V gene lookup returns CDR1 SNHLY and CDR2 FYNNEI. The germline V and J ends were trimmed by 5 bases and 6 bases, with 15 bases remaining between them. As DNA, the CDR3 is TGTGCCAGCAGTACCCGTGTTGGGGGGGATACGCAGTATTTG. This gives the protein CASSTRVGGDTQYL.

This clonotype showed up just a few times. The rearrangement uses TRBV6-1 and TRBJ2-3; 12 bases fit TRBD2. The CDR3 consists of 15 residues. CDR1 MNHNS and CDR2 SASEGT come from the germline V gene. The J segment lost 4 bases and the V segment lost 2 bases, leaving 1 base of the junction unmatched. Here the CDR3 DNA reads TGTGCCAGCAGTGAAACTAGCGGGGGGCCAGATACGCAGTATTTT. Residues: CASSETSGGPDTQYF.

In its sample, this clonotype was seen a few times. The J gene is TRBJ2-1, the V gene TRBV7-2; 9 bases line up with TRBD2. J was trimmed by 5 bases and V by 5 bases; bases with no gene match: 4. Germline V lookup: CDR1 SGHTA, CDR2 FQGNSA. The CDR3 length is 14 residues. CDR3 nucleotide sequence: TGTGCCAGCAGCCCAAGCGGGAGGAACAATGAGCAGTTCTTC. It is translated as CASSPSGRNNEQFF.

As concerns this clonotype: At one of its ends the junction is not consistent with the germline gene, which may arise from a read error. The V gene is TRBV2, the J gene TRBJ2-3, with TRBD1 identical over 10 bases. The CDR3 has 14 amino acids. Germline CDR1 SNHLY, CDR2 FYNNEI. Written as DNA, the CDR3 is TGTGCCAGCAGTCGGGACAGGGGCACAGATATGCAGTATTTT. Translating it yields CASSRDRGTDMQYF. Based on the CDR3 plus reference TRBV2 and TRBJ2-3, the full variable domain is EPEVTQTPSHQVTQMGQEVILRCVPISNHLYFYWYRQILGQKVEFLVSFYNNEISEKSEIFDDQFSVERPDGSNFTLKIRSTKLEDSAMYFCASSRDRGTDMQYFGPGTRLTVL.

J is TRBJ2-5 and V is TRBV20-1; the D gene is possibly TRBD2 (5 bases). With the DNA end fitting TRBJ2-7 better, the J assignment may be wrong. Germline V lookup: CDR1 DFQATT, CDR2 SNEGSKA (reference sequence). The CDR3 spans 13 residues. Written as DNA, the CDR3 is TGCAGTGCTAGAGATTCTTTAGCGTACGAGCAGTACTTC. Its protein is CSARDSLAYEQYF.

The chain employs TRBV5-1 and TRBJ2-4; a possible D gene is TRBD2 (7 bases). Trimming removed 3 bases at V and 1 base at J, with 14 bases between. The CDR3 covers 16 residues. The germline V gene encodes CDR1 SGHRS and CDR2 YFSETQ. The CDR3 DNA sequence: TGCGCCAGCAGCTCGTACAGGGAGGGGGCCAAAAACATTCAGTACTTC. It yields the protein CASSSYREGAKNIQYF.

This clonotype was observed a few times. V is TRBV4-1 and J is TRBJ1-4; D call uncertain. Germline assignment: CDR1 MGHRA and CDR2 YSYEKL. This CDR3 has 15 residues. V was clipped by 3 bases and J by 5 bases, with 13 bases between them. CDR3 sequence (DNA): TGCGCCAGCAGCCAGTTAGTAGGACCGAATGAAAAACTGTTTTTT. Encoded protein: CASSQLVGPNEKLFF.

The CDR3 region has the DNA TGTGCCAGCAGCCTTTTATCAACAGGGGAGCAGTACTTC. Its translation is CASSLLSTGEQYF. J is TRBJ2-5 and V is TRBV14; 7 positions agree with TRBD1. V trimming: 4 bases; J trimming: 11 bases; junction bases outside the gene matches: 10. Germline values: CDR1 SGHDN, CDR2 FVKESK. The CDR3 is 13 residues long.

This clonotype has just one count. The chain couples TRBV15 to TRBJ2-1; TRBD2 might be the D (5 bases). The V end was cut by 3 bases, the J end by 0 bases, with 12 bases between. CDR1 and CDR2 (germline): LNHNV, YYDKDF (reference sequence). The CDR3 is 16 residues long. The CDR3 region has the DNA TGTGCCACCAGCAGGGGAGCGGAGAGCTCCTACAATGAGCAGTTCTTC. Amino acid sequence: CATSRGAESSYNEQFF.